This entry lists 30 T cell receptor beta chains sequenced from one sample in a study of tumor-infiltrating lymphocytes in oesophageal squamous cell carcinoma. TCRdb reprocessed the PCR reads via MiXCR and lists one record per CDR3 protein. The top ten hold roughly 12% of the sample, which has 15,000 to 20,000 distinct CDR3 sequences, 35% to 50% seen once. Sequenced: normal esophageal tissue next to the tumor. These receptors were obtained from a male donor with esophageal squamous cell carcinoma.

Sample share makes this clonotype medium-sized. The J gene is TRBJ2-1, the V gene TRBV7-6; 12 nucleotides line up with TRBD1. V was pared by 5 bases and J by 5 bases, with 4 bases of the junction left unmatched. Germline CDR1 SGHVS, CDR2 FNYEAQ. This CDR3 contains 15 residues. DNA for the CDR3: TGTGCCAGCAGCGGGGACAGGGGGCTTGACAATGAGCAGTTCTTC. This encodes CASSGDRGLDNEQFF.

The chain has TRBV6-1 and TRBJ2-7; TRBD1 matches 7 bases. The assigned J gene may be wrong: the sequence end matches TRBJ1-2 better. There are 12 residues in the CDR3. Germline lookup yields CDR1 MNHNS and CDR2 SASEGT. The CDR3 bases are TGTGCCAGCACCCAGGGGGGCTATGGCTACACCTTC. Protein product: CASTQGGYGYTF.

A note on this clonotype: A read error is possible here, since a much larger clone lies one base away. The V and J genes are TRBV12-3 or TRBV12-4 and TRBJ2-7; D is possibly TRBD1 (6 bases). The J call may be in error: the DNA end matches TRBJ2-1 better. This CDR3 contains 14 residues. As DNA, the CDR3 is TGTGCCAGCAGTTTAGGGGGGCCGAGGGGCGAGCAGTTCTTC. This gives the protein CASSLGGPRGEQFF.

By frequency in the sample, this clonotype is medium-sized. The rearrangement joins TRBV7-2 to TRBJ2-1; 8 bases align to TRBD2. The J call may be in error: the DNA end matches TRBJ2-7 better. The germline V gene encodes CDR1 SGHTA and CDR2 FQGNSA. The CDR3 length is 15 residues. The DNA of the CDR3 is TGTGCCAGCAGCCGGAGCGGGAGCTCCTACAATGAGCAGTACTTC. Translated, it gives CASSRSGSSYNEQYF.

The chain couples TRBV19 to TRBJ1-2; D possibly corresponds to TRBD1 (5 bases). This CDR3 contains 14 residues. Per germline, CDR1 LNHDA and CDR2 SQIVND (reference sequence). The germline V and J ends were trimmed by 4 bases and 3 bases, with 12 bases remaining between them. CDR3 bases: TGTGCCAGTAGTACCCCCTCGACAGACTATGGCTACACCTTC. Translation gives CASSTPSTDYGYTF.

The chain couples TRBV5-1 to TRBJ1-1; a weak D match, TRBD1 (5 bases). Trimming removed 3 bases at V and 1 base at J, with 10 bases between. Germline values: CDR1 SGHRS, CDR2 YFSETQ. This CDR3 has 14 residues. CDR3 sequence reads: CASSSGHPNTEAFF. CDR3 bases: TGCGCCAGCAGCTCCGGACACCCGAACACTGAAGCTTTCTTT. The variable domain in full, with the rest retrieved from reference TRBV5-1 and TRBJ1-1, is KAGVTQTPRYLIKTRGQQVTLSCSPISGHRSVSWYQQTPGQGLQFLFEYFSETQRNKGNFPGRFSGRQFSNSRSEMNVSTLELGDSALYLCASSSGHPNTEAFFGQGTRLTVV.

At least ten counts were recorded for this clonotype. The chain links TRBV5-4 to TRBJ2-5, with 10 bases lining up with TRBD1. The trim removed 4 bases at V and 3 bases at J, leaving 6 bases unmatched. The CDR3 contains 15 residues. The V gene's germline CDR1 is SGHNT and CDR2 YYREEE (reference sequence). CDR3 bases: TGTGCCAGCAGCGAAGACAGGGGGCGCGAAGAGACCCAGTACTTC. Its protein product is CASSEDRGREETQYF. Looking up the rest from reference TRBV5-4 and TRBJ2-5 gives the full variable domain: ETGVTQSPTHLIKTRGQQVTLRCSSQSGHNTVSWYQQALGQGPQFIFQYYREEENGRGNFPPRFSGLQFPNYSSELNVNALELDDSALYLCASSEDRGREETQYFGPGTRLLVL.

This clonotype was counted only a few times. V usage is TRBV18 and J usage is TRBJ1-2; tentative D call: TRBD1 (5 bases). This CDR3 region has 15 residues. CDR1 KGHSH and CDR2 LQKENI come from the germline V gene. Trimming stripped 2 bases from V and 6 bases from J, with 16 bases between. The CDR3 nucleotides read TGTGCCAGCTCACCAGATATGTCAGGGATTCATGGCTACACCTTC. It translates to CASSPDMSGIHGYTF.

This sequence joins TRBV7-9 and TRBJ2-1, with 7 nucleotides matching TRBD2. The CDR3 consists of 16 residues. V was pared by 2 bases and J by 0 bases, with 4 bases of the junction left unmatched. The germline V gene encodes CDR1 SEHNR and CDR2 FQNEAQ (reference sequence). CDR3 sequence (DNA): TGTGCCAGCAGCTTAAGGGAGGGGAGCTCCTACAATGAGCAGTTCTTC. Translating it yields CASSLREGSSYNEQFF.

This rearrangement joins TRBV6-1 to TRBJ2-3, with TRBD2 matching 10 bases. This CDR3 spans 17 amino acids. Germline CDR1 is MNHNS and CDR2 is SASEGT. V was clipped by 7 bases and J by 2 bases; unmatched bases: 12. CDR3 sequence: CASILSGTSASTDTQYF. Written as DNA, the CDR3 is TGTGCCAGCATCCTCTCAGGGACTAGCGCGTCCACAGATACGCAGTATTTT.

This clonotype was observed a handful of times. This rearrangement joins TRBV6-1 to TRBJ2-2, with a possible D match to TRBD2 (5 bases). Trimming took off 4 bases at V and 6 bases at J, with 18 bases between the two ends. Germline V lookup: CDR1 MNHNS, CDR2 SASEGT. The CDR3 length is 16 residues. CDR3 loop: CASSVEGTNSAGELFF. The CDR3 region has the DNA TGTGCCAGCAGTGTTGAGGGTACTAATTCTGCCGGGGAGCTGTTTTTT.

This sequence joins TRBV7-2 and TRBJ2-4; D gene ambiguous. The last part of the DNA fits TRBJ2-5 better; the J call may be wrong. CDR3 length: 15 amino acids. Germline-derived CDR1 and CDR2 are SGHTA and FQGNSA. The CDR3 DNA is TGTGCCAGCAGCCCTGCATGGGCCCGCCAAGAGACCCAGTACTTC. Translation: CASSPAWARQETQYF.

This clonotype was counted ten times or more. V and J are TRBV11-2 and TRBJ2-5, with TRBD2 as a possible D gene (6 bases). CDR1 is SGHAT, CDR2 FQNNGV, per germline. Trimming removed 5 bases at V and 5 bases at J, with 15 bases between. The CDR3 contains 14 residues. The CDR3 reads CASSLGTSSETQYF. In DNA form, the CDR3 reads TGTGCCAGCAGCCTGGGAACTAGCAGCGAGACCCAGTACTTC.

V and J are TRBV6-1 and TRBJ2-3; 8 nucleotides line up with TRBD1. This CDR3 spans 14 amino acids. The germline V gene has CDR1 MNHNS and CDR2 SASEGT. Trimming took 5 bases from V and 0 from J; bases not matched to a gene: 1. The CDR3 loop reads CASSRTGSTDTQYF. The CDR3 coding sequence is TGTGCCAGCAGTCGGACAGGGAGCACAGATACGCAGTATTTT.

This clonotype was observed once. The rearrangement joins TRBV7-3 to TRBJ2-7; TRBD2 might be the D (6 bases). The tail of the sequence fits TRBJ2-5 better, so the J call may be wrong. CDR1 is SGHTA and CDR2 is FQGTGA in the germline V gene. The CDR3 covers 15 residues. CDR3 sequence: CASSLGGSSIETQYF. CDR3 bases: TGTGCCAGCAGCTTAGGGGGGTCTAGTATAGAGACCCAGTACTTC.

This clonotype was detected many times. The chain combines TRBV28 with TRBJ2-1; D is perhaps TRBD1 (5 bases). Germline CDR1 reads MDHEN; CDR2 reads SYDVKM. V was trimmed by 6 bases and J by 9 bases, leaving 21 bases between them. This CDR3 region has 15 residues. Here the CDR3 reads CASRGRSAGEREQFF. For the CDR3, the DNA is TGTGCCAGCAGGGGGCGCTCGGCTGGTGAACGTGAGCAGTTCTTC.

In this sample, this clonotype turned up a few times. The rearrangement joins TRBV19 to TRBJ2-6, with 8 nucleotides matching TRBD1. The CDR3 totals 14 residues. V trimming: 4 bases; J trimming: 12 bases; junction bases outside the gene matches: 8. Germline V gene sequence: CDR1 LNHDA, CDR2 SQIVND (reference sequence). The CDR3 sequence: CASSKTGAGRVLTF. In nucleotides, the CDR3 is TGTGCCAGTAGTAAGACAGGGGCGGGGCGCGTCCTGACTTTC.

The genes are TRBV28 and TRBJ2-7; 8 positions match TRBD2. J gave up 2 bases and V 1 base, and 7 bases lay outside the gene matches. Germline CDR1 reads MDHEN; CDR2 reads SYDVKM. The CDR3 spans 16 residues. CDR3 sequence: CASSLSPAGAPYEQYF. In DNA, the CDR3 is TGTGCCAGCAGTTTATCTCCAGCGGGAGCCCCCTACGAGCAGTACTTC.

This clonotype was seen a few times. The J gene is TRBJ2-6, the V gene TRBV11-2; D is tentatively TRBD1 or TRBD2 (6 bases each). The germline V and J ends were trimmed by 3 bases and 4 bases, with 10 bases remaining between them. The CDR3 extends over 15 amino acids. Germline V gene data show CDR1 as SGHAT and CDR2 as FQNNGV. The CDR3 reads CASSLGGWGANVLTF. The CDR3 nucleotides read TGTGCCAGCAGCTTGGGGGGCTGGGGGGCCAACGTCCTGACTTTC.

This clonotype is classed as medium-sized (0.01 to 0.1%). J is TRBJ2-7 and V is TRBV7-2; 7 positions match TRBD1. The CDR3 contains 14 residues. Trimming removed 3 bases from V and 6 bases from J; junction bases left unmatched: 8. Germline assignment: CDR1 SGHTA and CDR2 FQGNSA. The CDR3 is CASSFHGTDAEQYF. The CDR3 DNA sequence: TGTGCCAGCAGCTTCCACGGGACAGATGCCGAGCAGTACTTC.

V usage is TRBV12-3 or TRBV12-4 and J usage is TRBJ2-5; 10 nucleotides align to TRBD2. The trim removed 2 bases at V and 11 bases at J, leaving 11 bases unmatched. The CDR3 extends over 15 amino acids. This chain's CDR3 is CASSLQAGGPYEQYF. DNA for the CDR3: TGTGCCAGCAGTTTACAAGCGGGAGGGCCGTATGAGCAGTACTTC.

Judged by abundance, this clonotype is medium-sized (0.01 to 0.1%). This rearrangement joins TRBV7-6 to TRBJ2-7; 7 bases align to TRBD2. The CDR3 sequence is 15 residues long. V shed 3 bases and J 3 bases; nucleotides not matched to a gene: 8. Germline assignment: CDR1 SGHVS and CDR2 FNYEAQ. CDR3 nucleotide sequence: TGTGCCAGCAGCTTGTCGTCAGCGGGGATCTACGAGCAGTACTTC. Its protein product is CASSLSSAGIYEQYF.

The table lists this clonotype with many counts. This chain links TRBV6-1 with TRBJ1-5; 7 nucleotides line up with TRBD1. The V gene end was trimmed by 7 bases and the J gene end by 6 bases; junction bases not matched to a gene: 12. Looked up from germline, CDR1 is MNHNS and CDR2 is SASEGT. The CDR3 runs 15 residues. The DNA of the CDR3 is TGTGCCAGCACAACAGGGGTGACGTTGAGTCAGCCCCAGCATTTT. It yields the protein CASTTGVTLSQPQHF.

This clonotype has a single count. The chain recombines TRBV11-1 with TRBJ2-1, with D perhaps being TRBD1 or TRBD2 (6 bases each). V lost 8 bases, J lost 4 bases, and 21 bases lay in between. This CDR3 is 16 amino acids long. Germline CDR1 SGHAT, CDR2 FQDESV (reference sequence). The CDR3 here is CASGRPGVTGYNEQFF. CDR3 nucleotide sequence: TGTGCCAGCGGAAGGCCGGGGGTAACAGGGTACAATGAGCAGTTCTTC. Drawing the rest from reference TRBV11-1 and TRBJ2-1, the complete variable domain is EAEVAQSPRYKITEKSQAVAFWCDPISGHATLYWYRQILGQGPELLVQFQDESVVDDSQLPKDRFSAERLKGVDSTLKIQPAELGDSAMYLCASGRPGVTGYNEQFFGPGTRLTVL.

By proportion, this clonotype is medium-sized. The gene calls are TRBV7-2 and TRBJ2-1; D is ambiguous. CDR1 is SGHTA, CDR2 FQGNSA, per germline. CDR3 length: 13 amino acids. The V end lost 4 bases, the J end lost 6 bases, and 10 bases lay between the germline ends. The CDR3: CASSSGPFNEQFF. CDR3 in DNA: TGTGCCAGCAGCTCCGGACCCTTCAATGAGCAGTTCTTC.

CDR3 residues: CASSLFMGAPGELFF. Here the CDR3 DNA reads TGTGCCAGCAGCTTATTTATGGGTGCTCCCGGGGAGCTGTTTTTT. The chain joins TRBV7-9 to TRBJ2-2; D is undetermined. V was pared by 2 bases and J by 6 bases, with 13 bases between. There are 15 residues in the CDR3. In germline, CDR1 is SEHNR, CDR2 FQNEAQ (reference sequence).

This clonotype appeared a few times. The chain couples TRBV7-3 to TRBJ2-5, with 9 bases identical to TRBD2. The length of the CDR3 is 15 residues. The ends lost 2 bases at V and 5 bases at J; junction bases unmatched: 6. The germline V gene has CDR1 SGHTA and CDR2 FQGTGA. DNA for the CDR3: TGTGCCAGCAGCTTAGAGCGGGGGGCCGGTGAGACCCAGTACTTC. It translates to CASSLERGAGETQYF.

V usage is TRBV7-6 and J usage is TRBJ2-1; perhaps TRBD1 as D (5 bases). The J call could be wrong; TRBJ2-7 is a better fit for the DNA end. The CDR3 loop spans 13 amino acids. From germline, CDR1 is SGHVS and CDR2 FNYEAQ. CDR3 nucleotide sequence: TGTGCCAGCAGCCTCTTACAGGTGGGGGAGCAGTACTTC. Its translation: CASSLLQVGEQYF.

The V and J genes are TRBV11-2 and TRBJ1-5, with 7 bases fitting TRBD1. V lost 5 bases, J lost 3 bases, and 10 bases stayed unmatched. Germline-derived CDR1 and CDR2 are SGHAT and FQNNGV. There are 16 residues in the CDR3. In nucleotides, the CDR3 is TGTGCCAGCAGCCCTAACCAGGGGGGTAACAATCAGCCCCAGCATTTT. It translates to CASSPNQGGNNQPQHF.

This clonotype is labeled medium-sized (0.01 to 0.1%). The V and J genes are TRBV12-3 or TRBV12-4 and TRBJ2-5; no definite D call. Trimming removed 4 bases at V and 5 bases at J, with 5 bases between. This CDR3 is built from 11 residues. CDR3 sequence reads: CASSSGETQYF. Written as DNA, the CDR3 is TGTGCCAGCAGTTCCGGGGAGACCCAGTACTTC.